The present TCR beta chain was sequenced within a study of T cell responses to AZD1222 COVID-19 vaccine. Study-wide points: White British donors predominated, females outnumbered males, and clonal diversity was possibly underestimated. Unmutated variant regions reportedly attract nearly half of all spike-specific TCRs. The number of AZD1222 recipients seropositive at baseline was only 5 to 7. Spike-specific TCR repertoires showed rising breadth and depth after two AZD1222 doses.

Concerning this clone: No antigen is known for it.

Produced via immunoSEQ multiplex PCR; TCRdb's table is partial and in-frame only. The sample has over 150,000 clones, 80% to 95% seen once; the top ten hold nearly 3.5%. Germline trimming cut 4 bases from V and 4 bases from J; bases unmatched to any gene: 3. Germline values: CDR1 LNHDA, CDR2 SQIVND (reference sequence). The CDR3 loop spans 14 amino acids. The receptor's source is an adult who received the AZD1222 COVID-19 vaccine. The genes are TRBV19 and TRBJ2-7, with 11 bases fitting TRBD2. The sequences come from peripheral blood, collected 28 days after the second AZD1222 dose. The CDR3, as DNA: TGTGCCAGTAGTACACTAGCGGGAGTTTACGAGCAGTACTTC. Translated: CASSTLAGVYEQYF.